Detailed here is one T cell receptor (beta chain). The germline V gene encodes CDR1 SEHNR and CDR2 FQNEAQ (reference sequence). The CDR3 runs 14 residues. V gave up 4 bases and J gave up 6 bases; unmatched junction bases: 6. This entry is derived from a study of T cell changes during pregnancy in multiple sclerosis. Clones were sequenced by immunoSEQ multiplex PCR, and TCRdb holds only the in-frame ones, with some missing. The data hold 37,000 or so clones, with about nine tenths observed a single time. The clonotype comes from a female donor in good health, enrolled as a control in a pregnancy study. The gene calls are TRBV7-9 and TRBJ2-1; 7 bases align to TRBD2. The specimen comprised CD4+ T cells from peripheral blood mononuclear cells, sampled in the second trimester of pregnancy. The CDR3 DNA is TGTGCCAGCAGCTCCGGGACTATCTCCAATGAGCAGTTCTTC. It codes for CASSSGTISNEQFF.